These 5 T cell receptor beta chains were all obtained from the same sample, sequenced in a study of blood T cell repertoires in COVID-19. Libraries were prepared by immunoSEQ multiplex PCR; TCRdb keeps only in-frame clonotypes and omits some of them. The sample has about 340,000 clones, around nine tenths seen once. The material sequenced was peripheral blood. The receptor source for this set is a woman aged 18-30 years who had recovered from COVID-19.

This sequence joins TRBV27 and TRBJ2-1; tentative D call: TRBD1 (6 bases). The CDR3 length is 14 residues. The V gene's germline CDR1 is MNHEY and CDR2 SMNVEV (reference sequence). V lost 1 base and J 7 bases, leaving 11 bases between the germline ends. This CDR3 reads CASSLYDRPNEQFF. For the CDR3, the DNA is TGTGCCAGCAGTTTATACGACAGGCCGAATGAGCAGTTCTTC.

This chain links TRBV5-5 with TRBJ1-1, with D possibly being TRBD1 (5 bases). The V end lost 3 bases, the J end lost 8 bases, and 14 bases lay between the germline ends. Germline-derived CDR1 and CDR2 are SGHKS and YYEKEE (reference sequence). The CDR3 has 13 residues. The CDR3 sequence is CASSSYQGREAFF. For the CDR3, the DNA is TGTGCCAGCAGCTCATACCAGGGCAGGGAAGCTTTCTTT. The complete variable domain, with remaining parts taken from reference TRBV5-5 and TRBJ1-1, reads DAGVTQSPTHLIKTRGQQVTLRCSPISGHKSVSWYQQVLGQGPQFIFQYYEKEERGRGNFPDRFSARQFPNYSSELNVNALLLGDSALYLCASSSYQGREAFFGQGTRLTVV.

The rearrangement joins TRBV4-1 to TRBJ2-3; D gene unclear. Trimming took off 4 bases at V and 6 bases at J, with 17 bases between the two ends. The length of the CDR3 is 15 residues. Per germline, CDR1 MGHRA and CDR2 YSYEKL. CDR3 coding DNA: TGCGCCAGCAGCCGGCACGAGCTCGGAGAGGATACGCAGTATTTT. Amino acids: CASSRHELGEDTQYF.

The table lists this clone with a count of one. V usage is TRBV5-5 and J usage is TRBJ2-1; 14 bases line up with TRBD2. Per the germline V gene, CDR1 is SGHKS and CDR2 is YYEKEE (reference sequence). The CDR3 is 16 amino acids. The V and J ends lost 2 bases and 7 bases, in that order; junction bases with no gene match: 5. CDR3 in amino acids: CASSFPGLAGANEQFF. The CDR3 DNA reads TGTGCCAGCAGCTTTCCGGGACTAGCGGGAGCGAATGAGCAGTTCTTC. The full variable domain, its missing parts supplied by reference TRBV5-5 and TRBJ2-1, is DAGVTQSPTHLIKTRGQQVTLRCSPISGHKSVSWYQQVLGQGPQFIFQYYEKEERGRGNFPDRFSARQFPNYSSELNVNALLLGDSALYLCASSFPGLAGANEQFFGPGTRLTVL.

The chain recombines TRBV30 with TRBJ1-6; D is undetermined. The CDR3 has 16 residues. Per the germline V gene, CDR1 is GTSNPN and CDR2 is SVGIG (reference sequence). The V and J ends lost 1 base and 6 bases respectively, with 16 bases between them. This CDR3 is CAWSEEDWQSNSPLHF. In DNA form, the CDR3 reads TGTGCCTGGAGTGAAGAGGACTGGCAGTCTAATTCACCCCTCCACTTT.